The next 13 T cell receptor beta chains were all read from a single sample in a study of identical twins. TCRdb re-analysed the 5' RACE reads in MiXCR, keeping a single row per CDR3 protein. The table shows approximately 500,000 distinct CDR3 sequences, with about 24% occurring only once. This sample also appeared in a second study, on T cells expressing NK-cell markers.

Sequencing input: CD4+ T cells sorted from blood. The receptors here all came from a woman aged 18 to 35 in good health.

The CDR3 reads CASSPLGQAITGELFF. The CDR3 coding sequence is TGTGCCAGCAGCCCCCTGGGACAGGCGATCACCGGGGAGCTGTTTTTT. The chain carries TRBV9 and TRBJ2-2; TRBD1 agrees at 8 bases. Per germline, CDR1 SGDLS and CDR2 YYNGEE. There are 16 residues in the CDR3. Trimming took 4 bases from V and 4 from J; bases not matched to a gene: 9.

This clonotype was picked up many times. This rearrangement joins TRBV20-1 to TRBJ2-7; D is possibly TRBD1 (6 bases). CDR1 DFQATT and CDR2 SNEGSKA come from the germline V gene (reference sequence). The CDR3 runs 11 residues. Trimming pared 6 bases from V and 8 bases from J, leaving 14 bases between. As DNA, the CDR3 is TGCAGTGCGGGGACCCAGGGGCAGCAGTACTTC. Translated, it gives CSAGTQGQQYF.

The rearrangement uses TRBV7-2 and TRBJ1-1; D call uncertain. CDR3 length equals 15 residues. Germline V gene lookup returns CDR1 SGHTA and CDR2 FQGNSA. V shed 2 bases and J shed 0 bases, with 10 bases lying between them. The CDR3 sequence is CASSLTGLMNTEAFF. The CDR3 DNA reads as TGTGCCAGCAGCTTAACTGGACTCATGAACACTGAAGCTTTCTTT.

The V gene is TRBV30, the J gene TRBJ2-5; D might be TRBD1 (5 bases). Trimming cost V 5 bases and J 7 bases, with 17 bases left between them. The CDR3 contains 13 residues. Germline-derived CDR1 and CDR2 are GTSNPN and SVGIG (reference sequence). Here the CDR3 DNA reads TGTGCCTGGGCAATACGGCAAACAGGGACCCAGTACTTC. Its translation is CAWAIRQTGTQYF.

This clonotype was seen a single time. The chain is built from TRBV5-5 and TRBJ1-1, with TRBD1 identical over 8 bases. There are 15 residues in the CDR3. Per the germline V gene, CDR1 is SGHKS and CDR2 is YYEKEE (reference sequence). With V trimmed by 1 base and J by 3 bases, 5 bases remained unmatched. CDR3 DNA: TGTGCCAGCAGCTTGTACAGGGGGGTCGACACTGAAGCTTTCTTT. Translated, it gives CASSLYRGVDTEAFF.

The V gene is TRBV30, the J gene TRBJ1-5, with D unresolved. This CDR3 has 12 amino acids. V gave up 2 bases and J gave up 0 bases, with 2 bases separating them. The germline gives CDR1 GTSNPN, CDR2 SVGIG (reference sequence). CDR3 in amino acids: CAWSFSNQPQHF. In nucleotides, the CDR3 is TGTGCCTGGAGTTTTAGCAATCAGCCCCAGCATTTT.

Only a few counts were recorded for this clonotype. The chain uses TRBV12-3 or TRBV12-4 and TRBJ1-1, with D perhaps TRBD1 (5 bases). Between the trimmed V and J ends, which lost 0 bases and 2 bases, there was a span of 13 bases. The CDR3 extends over 16 amino acids. Written as DNA, the CDR3 is TGTGCCAGCAGTTTAGCAGGGACTGCAAGAAACACTGAAGCTTTCTTT. Its translation is CASSLAGTARNTEAFF.

This clonotype was recorded once. The chain uses TRBV3-1 and TRBJ1-6; no clear D gene. This CDR3 has 16 amino acids. Germline V CDR1 and CDR2: LGHDT, YNNKEL (reference sequence). V lost 6 bases and J lost 7, with 19 bases in between. The CDR3 DNA reads as TGTGCCAGCAGTCCCGAAGGGCTTCAGGTAAATTCACCCCTCCACTTT. It specifies CASSPEGLQVNSPLHF.

The chain has TRBV10-2 and TRBJ1-2; D is undetermined. The V gene lost 8 bases and the J gene lost 0 bases, with 10 bases spanning the gap. The germline gives CDR1 WSHSY, CDR2 SAAADI. The CDR3 is made up of 13 amino acids. CDR3 nucleotide sequence: TGCGCCAGCCTCTCTCAGGCTAACTATGGCTACACCTTC. Its protein is CASLSQANYGYTF.

This clonotype was seen only a few times. The chain links TRBV20-1 to TRBJ2-7; 7 bases fit TRBD1. This CDR3 is built from 13 residues. The V segment lost 6 bases and the J segment 2 bases; nucleotides outside the gene matches: 7. The germline V gene encodes CDR1 DFQATT and CDR2 SNEGSKA (reference sequence). The chain's CDR3 is CSATGLYPYEQYF. In DNA, the CDR3 is TGCAGTGCGACAGGGCTTTATCCCTACGAGCAGTACTTC.

The chain links TRBV21-1 to TRBJ2-1; no check of the table's D call, TRBD1, against the DNA was made. TRBV21-1 is listed as a pseudogene. This CDR3 is built from 16 residues. The chain's CDR3 is CASRGQGSGGHNEQFF. The CDR3 DNA reads TGTGCCAGCAGGGGGCAGGGAAGCGGTGGGCACAATGAGCAGTTCTTC.

V gene TRBV21-1 combines with J gene TRBJ2-4; TRBD2, the table's D call, was not compared with the DNA. TRBV21-1 is classified as a pseudogene. This CDR3 is 19 amino acids long. The CDR3 DNA follows: TGTGCCAGCACCCCCAGGCGGCTAGCGGGAGGGTTAGCCAAAAACATTCAGTACTTC. This gives the protein CASTPRRLAGGLAKNIQYF.

J is TRBJ2-1 and V is TRBV12-5; 7 nucleotides line up with TRBD2. V shed 9 bases, J shed 9 bases, and the junction held 8 bases outside the gene matches. Germline loops: CDR1 LGHNT, CDR2 FRNRAP. The CDR3 length is 12 residues. CDR3 sequence: CASNRGGSEQFF. CDR3 bases: TGTGCTAGCAATCGAGGCGGGAGTGAGCAGTTCTTC.